The rows below give T cell receptor beta chains drawn from one sample of a study of shared clonotypes between healthy human individuals. Clones were read by immunoSEQ multiplex PCR, and TCRdb kept only the in-frame ones, dropping some. The sample consists of around 1.9 million clones, 93% of them appearing once. The specimen sequenced was naive CD8+ T cells from PBMCs. These receptors originate from a man younger than 35 in good health. Some clones in this sample may be carry-over from other donors' samples. CDR3s include the opening cysteine and the closing phenylalanine or tryptophan. The order of the fields is clone size, J gene, D gene, V gene, CDR3 DNA, CDR3 protein. A D gene is named only where the DNA matches it firmly. Clone size is shown for a subset of rows, as once, few, many or a class of expanded clone.

size: -; J: TRBJ2-7; D: TRBD2; V: TRBV7-2; DNA: TGTGCCAGCAGCTATACTAGCGGGAGGAGCCACGAGCAGTACTTC; CDR3: CASSYTSGRSHEQYF
size: -; J: TRBJ2-7; D: TRBD2; V: TRBV27; DNA: TGTGCCAGCAGTTTTGGTTCTAGCGGGAGCTACGAGCAGTACTTC; CDR3: CASSFGSSGSYEQYF
size: -; J: TRBJ2-7; D: TRBD2; V: TRBV28; DNA: TGTGCCAGCAATCCCTCTCGTCGTAGCGGGAGGTTTTACGAGCAGTACTTC; CDR3: CASNPSRRSGRFYEQYF
size: -; J: TRBJ2-6; D: -; V: TRBV9; DNA: TGTGCCAGCAGCGTAGCCGGGAGTGGGGCCAACGTCCTGACTTTC; CDR3: CASSVAGSGANVLTF
size: -; J: TRBJ2-7; D: -; V: TRBV5-5; DNA: TGTGCCAGCAGCAAAGGAGGAGGATTCCCCTACGAGCAGTACTTC; CDR3: CASSKGGGFPYEQYF
size: -; J: TRBJ1-1; D: -; V: TRBV15; DNA: TGTGCCACCAGCACACGGGACGGAATGAACACTGAAGCTTTCTTT; CDR3: CATSTRDGMNTEAFF
size: -; J: TRBJ2-7; D: -; V: TRBV28; DNA: TGTGCCAGCAGCTCCCCGTTCGAGCAGTACTTC; CDR3: CASSSPFEQYF
size: once; J: TRBJ1-1; D: TRBD1; V: TRBV30; DNA: TGTGCCTGGGACAGGGGAACGGCCGCTGAAGCTTTCTTT; CDR3: CAWDRGTAAEAFF
size: -; J: TRBJ2-7; D: -; V: TRBV27; DNA: TGTGCCAGCAGTTCCCTCGGTTTTGCCTACGAGCAGTACTTC; CDR3: CASSSLGFAYEQYF
size: -; J: TRBJ2-5; D: -; V: TRBV6-1; DNA: TGTGCCAGCAGTGAACTTACGACGATAGTAGAGACCCAGTACTTC; CDR3: CASSELTTIVETQYF
size: -; J: TRBJ1-1; D: -; V: TRBV28; DNA: TGTGCCAGCAGTTTATGGGCAGGAATGAACACTGAAGCTTTCTTT; CDR3: CASSLWAGMNTEAFF
size: -; J: TRBJ2-7; D: -; V: TRBV5-4; DNA: TGTGCCAGCAGCTTGGATGTTCGGGGCGAGCAGTACTTC; CDR3: CASSLDVRGEQYF
size: few; J: TRBJ1-5; D: -; V: TRBV5-6; DNA: TGTGCCAGCAGCGGTATGCGGGGGGCTAGGAATCAGCCCCAGCATTTT; CDR3: CASSGMRGARNQPQHF
size: -; J: TRBJ1-1; D: -; V: TRBV6-6; DNA: TGTGCCAGCACCCAAAACCATGAAGCTTTCTTT; CDR3: CASTQNHEAFF
size: -; J: TRBJ2-1; D: TRBD2; V: TRBV6-6; DNA: TGTGCCAGCAGTTACAAAGCGGCGGGAGTTTACAATGAGCAGTTCTTC; CDR3: CASSYKAAGVYNEQFF
size: -; J: TRBJ1-1; D: -; V: TRBV19; DNA: TGTGCCAGTAGTAATCATAGGACAGATGAAGCTTTCTTT; CDR3: CASSNHRTDEAFF
size: -; J: TRBJ2-2; D: -; V: TRBV11-1; DNA: TGTGCCAGCAGCTTAAGGGCAGGGCTTTTAGAGCTGTTTTTT; CDR3: CASSLRAGLLELFF
size: -; J: TRBJ2-7; D: -; V: TRBV4-1; DNA: TGCGCCAGCAGCCCTCCTCGCAGGCAGGGCGGGGAGCAGTACTTC; CDR3: CASSPPRRQGGEQYF
size: -; J: TRBJ2-7; D: -; V: TRBV27; DNA: TGTGCCAGCAGTCCAAACTTCTACGAGCAGTACTTC; CDR3: CASSPNFYEQYF
size: -; J: TRBJ1-1; D: -; V: TRBV5-1; DNA: TGCGCCAGCAGCCTGCGGGGGCAACCGAACACTGAAGCTTTCTTT; CDR3: CASSLRGQPNTEAFF
size: -; J: TRBJ1-1; D: -; V: TRBV28; DNA: TGTGCCAGCAGGGGGGGGATAGGGTTGAACACTGAAGCTTTCTTT; CDR3: CASRGGIGLNTEAFF
size: -; J: TRBJ2-2; D: TRBD1; V: TRBV30; DNA: TGTGCCTGGAGTGTGACAGGGTATGGAGCCGGGGAGCTGTTTTTT; CDR3: CAWSVTGYGAGELFF
size: -; J: TRBJ2-7; D: -; V: TRBV10-3; DNA: TGTGCCACCGATTCCGGGAGCCGCTACGAGCAGTACTTC; CDR3: CATDSGSRYEQYF
size: -; J: TRBJ2-2; D: -; V: TRBV5-6; DNA: TGTGCCAGCAGCCCAAACTGGCCAGACGCGAACACCGGGGAGCTGTTTTTT; CDR3: CASSPNWPDANTGELFF
size: once; J: TRBJ2-2; D: TRBD2; V: TRBV9; DNA: TGTGCCAGCAGCGTAGCTTTAGCGGGGGCGAACACCGGGGAGCTGTTTTTT; CDR3: CASSVALAGANTGELFF
size: -; J: TRBJ1-2; D: TRBD1; V: TRBV7-9; DNA: TGTGCCAGCAGCTTGGAGGGGGCAGGGTACACCTTC; CDR3: CASSLEGAGYTF
size: -; J: TRBJ1-2; D: -; V: TRBV14; DNA: TGTGCCAGCAGCCAGTCTCAGCGGGGAGGCTACACCTTC; CDR3: CASSQSQRGGYTF
size: -; J: TRBJ2-5; D: TRBD1; V: TRBV7-9; DNA: TGTGCCAGCAGCCTCTGGACAGGGGCGCCCCAAGAGACCCAGTACTTC; CDR3: CASSLWTGAPQETQYF
size: -; J: TRBJ1-1; D: -; V: TRBV30; DNA: TGTGCCTGGAACACAGGCATGAACACTGAAGCTTTCTTT; CDR3: CAWNTGMNTEAFF
size: -; J: TRBJ2-1; D: TRBD2; V: TRBV4-1; DNA: TGCGCCAGCAGCCGCAGAGCGGGAGGAATGGAAGAGCAGTTCTTC; CDR3: CASSRRAGGMEEQFF
size: -; J: TRBJ1-3; D: -; V: TRBV2; DNA: TGTGCCAGCAGCCGGACGGCGAGCTCTGGAAACACCATATATTTT; CDR3: CASSRTASSGNTIYF
size: -; J: TRBJ2-1; D: -; V: TRBV18; DNA: TGTGCCAGCTCACTCGGCCCCTACAATGAGCAGTTCTTC; CDR3: CASSLGPYNEQFF
size: -; J: TRBJ2-7; D: -; V: TRBV28; DNA: TGTGCCAGCAGTTGGAACAGGGTATCCTACGAGCAGTACTTC; CDR3: CASSWNRVSYEQYF
size: -; J: TRBJ1-2; D: -; V: TRBV10-3; DNA: TGTGCCATCAGTGAGGGAGAAGTCTATGGCTACACCTTC; CDR3: CAISEGEVYGYTF
size: -; J: TRBJ1-2; D: -; V: TRBV7-9; DNA: TGTGCCAGCAGCTTGGGAACCTTCGGACCTTATGGCTACACCTTC; CDR3: CASSLGTFGPYGYTF
size: -; J: TRBJ2-7; D: -; V: TRBV6-5; DNA: TGTGCCAGCAGTTACTCGCCAGACAGCCGCGGCGACGAGCAGTACTTC; CDR3: CASSYSPDSRGDEQYF
size: -; J: TRBJ1-1; D: -; V: TRBV9; DNA: TGTGCCAGCAGCCCCGGGATTCAATCTGAAGCTTTCTTT; CDR3: CASSPGIQSEAFF
size: -; J: TRBJ1-1; D: -; V: TRBV28; DNA: TGTGCCAGCAGTTTTTACAAGGCGAACACTGAAGCTTTCTTT; CDR3: CASSFYKANTEAFF
size: -; J: TRBJ1-4; D: TRBD1; V: TRBV19; DNA: TGTGCCAGTAGTATACTCCCGGGACAGGGGTCAACTAATGAAAAACTGTTTTTT; CDR3: CASSILPGQGSTNEKLFF
size: -; J: TRBJ1-1; D: TRBD1; V: TRBV19; DNA: TGTGCCAGTAAGACAGGGGGCTTCAGGGCTGAAGCTTTCTTT; CDR3: CASKTGGFRAEAFF
size: -; J: TRBJ2-7; D: TRBD1; V: TRBV11-2; DNA: TGTGCCAGCAGCTTAGTATACAGGGGTCCCTACGAGCAGTACTTC; CDR3: CASSLVYRGPYEQYF
size: -; J: TRBJ2-5; D: -; V: TRBV12-5; DNA: TGTGCTAGTGGTTTGGAGGACTCCACGGAGACCCAGTACTTC; CDR3: CASGLEDSTETQYF
size: few; J: TRBJ1-5; D: -; V: TRBV28; DNA: TGTGCCAGCAGATCCAACCCCGACCATCCTCAGCCCCAGCATTTT; CDR3: CASRSNPDHPQPQHF
size: -; J: TRBJ2-7; D: TRBD1; V: TRBV29-1; DNA: TGCAGCGTAGAAGACCGGGACAGGAGCTCCTACGAGCAGTACTTC; CDR3: CSVEDRDRSSYEQYF
size: -; J: TRBJ2-7; D: -; V: TRBV5-4; DNA: TGTGCCAGCAGCCACCAACGCTCCTACGAGCAGTACTTC; CDR3: CASSHQRSYEQYF
size: -; J: TRBJ2-7; D: -; V: TRBV28; DNA: TGTGCCAGCAGTTTCGGCGCTACCTACGAGCAGTACTTC; CDR3: CASSFGATYEQYF
size: -; J: TRBJ1-3; D: -; V: TRBV30; DNA: TGTGCCTGGAGTGTAACTGGGAGAATTGCTGGAAACACCATATATTTT; CDR3: CAWSVTGRIAGNTIYF
size: once; J: TRBJ2-1; D: -; V: TRBV12-5; DNA: TGTGCTAGCGCACCCCCCGGGTCACTATACAATGAGCAGTTCTTC; CDR3: CASAPPGSLYNEQFF
size: -; J: TRBJ1-3; D: -; V: TRBV4-3; DNA: TGCGCCAGCAGCCAAGGACGGGCAGTTGGAAACACCATATATTTT; CDR3: CASSQGRAVGNTIYF